This TCR beta chain was retrieved from a study of blood T cell repertoires in COVID-19. Study-level information: Italy, Spain and the United States were the sources of the convalescent and acute COVID-19 samples. PBMCs, B-cell-depleted T cells, or T cells were the source of the cDNA or gDNA that made up the material.

As handled by the study authors: Reference gene primers were amplified, and this amplification served to estimate nucleated cell counts. Sequenced by immunoSEQ multiplex PCR; TCRdb stores in-frame clones only, minus some. The D gene and trimming were derived from the DNA, and the V and J assignments and clone size from that table. The sample holds fewer than 500,000 clones, approximately 88% seen once. Cohorts were determined from participant-reported clinical history. The CDR3 contains 14 residues. Germline V gene data show CDR1 as MDHEN and CDR2 as SYDVKM. The ends were cut back, 3 bases at V and 8 bases at J, with 16 bases in the middle.

The receptor was isolated from a woman in her twenties or thirties with acute COVID-19. The V call is TRBV28, the J call TRBJ1-2; the D is unclear. Sequenced input: PBMCs or T cells enriched from blood (not recorded which). CDR3 coding DNA: TGTGCCAGCAGTTTTCAAAACTTCGGTCGAGGCTACACCTTC. Amino acid sequence: CASSFQNFGRGYTF.